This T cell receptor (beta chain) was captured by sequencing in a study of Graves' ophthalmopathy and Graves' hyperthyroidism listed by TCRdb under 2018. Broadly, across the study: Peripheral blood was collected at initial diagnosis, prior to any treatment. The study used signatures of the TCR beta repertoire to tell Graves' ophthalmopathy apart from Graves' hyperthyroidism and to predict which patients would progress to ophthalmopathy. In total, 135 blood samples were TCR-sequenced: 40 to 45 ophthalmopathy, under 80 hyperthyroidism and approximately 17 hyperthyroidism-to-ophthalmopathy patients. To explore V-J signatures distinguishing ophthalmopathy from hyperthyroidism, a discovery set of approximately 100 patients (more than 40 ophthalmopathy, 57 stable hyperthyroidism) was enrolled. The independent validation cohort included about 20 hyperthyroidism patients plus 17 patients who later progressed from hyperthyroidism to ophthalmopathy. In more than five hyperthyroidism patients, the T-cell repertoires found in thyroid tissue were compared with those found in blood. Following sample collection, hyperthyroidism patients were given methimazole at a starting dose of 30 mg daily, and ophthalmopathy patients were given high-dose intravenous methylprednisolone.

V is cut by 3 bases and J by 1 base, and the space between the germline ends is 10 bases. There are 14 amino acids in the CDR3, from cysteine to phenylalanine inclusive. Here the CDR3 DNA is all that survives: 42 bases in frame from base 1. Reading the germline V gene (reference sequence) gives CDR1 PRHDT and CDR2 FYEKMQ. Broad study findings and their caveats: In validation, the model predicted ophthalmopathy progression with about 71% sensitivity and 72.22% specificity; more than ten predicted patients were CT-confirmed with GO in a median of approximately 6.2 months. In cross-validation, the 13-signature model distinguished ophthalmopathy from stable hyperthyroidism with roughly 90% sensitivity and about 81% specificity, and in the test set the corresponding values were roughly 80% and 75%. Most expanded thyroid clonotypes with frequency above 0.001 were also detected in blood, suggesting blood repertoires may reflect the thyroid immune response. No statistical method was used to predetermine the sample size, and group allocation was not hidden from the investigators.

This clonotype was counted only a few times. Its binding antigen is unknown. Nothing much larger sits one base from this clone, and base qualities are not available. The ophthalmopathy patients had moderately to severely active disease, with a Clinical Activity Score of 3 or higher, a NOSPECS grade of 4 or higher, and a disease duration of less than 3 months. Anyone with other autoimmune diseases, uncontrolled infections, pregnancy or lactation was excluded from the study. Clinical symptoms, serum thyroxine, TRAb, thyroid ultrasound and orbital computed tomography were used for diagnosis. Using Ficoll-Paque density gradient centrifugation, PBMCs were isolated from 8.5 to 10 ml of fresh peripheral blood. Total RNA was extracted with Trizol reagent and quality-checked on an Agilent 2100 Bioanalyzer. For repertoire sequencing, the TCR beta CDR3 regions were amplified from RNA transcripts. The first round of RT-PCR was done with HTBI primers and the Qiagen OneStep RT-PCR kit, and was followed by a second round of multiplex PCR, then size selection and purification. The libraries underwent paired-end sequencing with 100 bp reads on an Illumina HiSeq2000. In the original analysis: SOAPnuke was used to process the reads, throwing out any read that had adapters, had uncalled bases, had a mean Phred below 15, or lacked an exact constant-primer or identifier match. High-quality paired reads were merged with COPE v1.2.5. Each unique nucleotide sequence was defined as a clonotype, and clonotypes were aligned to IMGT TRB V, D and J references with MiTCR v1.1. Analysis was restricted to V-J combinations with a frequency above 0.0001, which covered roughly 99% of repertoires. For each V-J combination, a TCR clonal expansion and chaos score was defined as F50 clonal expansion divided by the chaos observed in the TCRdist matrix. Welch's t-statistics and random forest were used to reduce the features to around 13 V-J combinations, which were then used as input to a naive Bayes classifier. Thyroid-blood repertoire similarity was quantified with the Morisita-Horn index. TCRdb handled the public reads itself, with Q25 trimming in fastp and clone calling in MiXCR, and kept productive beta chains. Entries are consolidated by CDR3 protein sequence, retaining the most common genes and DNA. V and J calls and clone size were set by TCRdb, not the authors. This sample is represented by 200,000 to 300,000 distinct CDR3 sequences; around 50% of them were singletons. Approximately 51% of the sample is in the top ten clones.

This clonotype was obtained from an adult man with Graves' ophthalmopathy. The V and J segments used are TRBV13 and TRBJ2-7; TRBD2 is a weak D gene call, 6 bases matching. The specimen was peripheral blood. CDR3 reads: CASSFGGESYEQYF. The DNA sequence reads TGTGCCAGCAGCTTTGGAGGGGAATCCTACGAGCAGTACTTC.